This T cell receptor beta chain was recorded in a study of blood T cells in healthy people across ages. The second PCR ran about 7 to 12 cycles with a sample-barcoded 5' primer and J-beta primers. All cDNA molecules were each tagged by a template-switch adaptor with 12 random nucleotides. One entry per CDR3 protein results from TCRdb running MiXCR on the 5' RACE reads. The table includes approximately 800,000 distinct CDR3 sequences, more than 50% detected once. CDR3 length equals 15 residues. From germline, CDR1 is SEHNR and CDR2 FQNEAQ (reference sequence). Sample donors were healthy Caucasian individuals that came from Russia, aged roughly 6 to 95. The authors extracted at least 5 micrograms of total RNA per sample. This clonotype has only one observation. The antigen is unknown. Overall study results and limits: A roughly linear age-dependent decrease characterized TCR beta diversity per million T cells.

Sequenced sample: blood. The TCR was taken from a man in his forties or fifties in good health. This chain connects TRBV7-9 to TRBJ2-4; D ambiguous. The last part of the DNA fits TRBJ2-7 better; the J call may be wrong. The CDR3 protein is CASSPGANPWDEQYF. Here the CDR3 DNA reads TGTGCCAGCAGCCCCGGAGCGAACCCCTGGGACGAGCAGTACTTC.